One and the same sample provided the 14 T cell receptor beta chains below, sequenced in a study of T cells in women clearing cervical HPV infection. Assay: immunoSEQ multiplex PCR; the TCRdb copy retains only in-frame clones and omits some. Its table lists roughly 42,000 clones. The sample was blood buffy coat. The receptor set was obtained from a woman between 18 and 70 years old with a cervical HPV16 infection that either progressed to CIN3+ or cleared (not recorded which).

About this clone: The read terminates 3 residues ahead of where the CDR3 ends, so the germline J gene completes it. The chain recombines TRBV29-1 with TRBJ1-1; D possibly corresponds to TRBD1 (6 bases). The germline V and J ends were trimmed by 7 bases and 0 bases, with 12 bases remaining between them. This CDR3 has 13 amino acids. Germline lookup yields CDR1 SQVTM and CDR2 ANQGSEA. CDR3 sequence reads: CSGRGAVNTEAFF. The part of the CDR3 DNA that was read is TGCAGCGGGCGGGGGGCCGTGAACACTGAA.

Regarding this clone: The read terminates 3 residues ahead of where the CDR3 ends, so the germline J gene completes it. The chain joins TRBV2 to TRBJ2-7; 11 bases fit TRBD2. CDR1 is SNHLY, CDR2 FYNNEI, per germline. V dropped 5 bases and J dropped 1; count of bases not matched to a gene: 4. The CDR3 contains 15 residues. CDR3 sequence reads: CASSIAGGFSYEQYF. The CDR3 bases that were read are TGTGCCAGCAGTATAGCGGGGGGGTTTTCCTACGAG.

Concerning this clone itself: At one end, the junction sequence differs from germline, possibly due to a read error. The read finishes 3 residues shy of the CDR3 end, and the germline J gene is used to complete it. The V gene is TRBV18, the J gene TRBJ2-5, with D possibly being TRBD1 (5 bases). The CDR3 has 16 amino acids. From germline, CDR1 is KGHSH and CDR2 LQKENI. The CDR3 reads CASSLETGIYQETQYF. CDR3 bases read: TGTGCCAGTTCACTGGAAACAGGAATTTACCAAGAGACC.

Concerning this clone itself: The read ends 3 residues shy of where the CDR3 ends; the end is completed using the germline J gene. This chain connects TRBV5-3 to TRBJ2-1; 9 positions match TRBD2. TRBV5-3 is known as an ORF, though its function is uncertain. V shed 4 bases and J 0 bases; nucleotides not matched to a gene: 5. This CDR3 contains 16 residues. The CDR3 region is CARSPRLAASYNEQFF. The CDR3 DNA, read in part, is TGTGCCAGAAGCCCACGACTAGCGGCCTCCTACAATGAG.

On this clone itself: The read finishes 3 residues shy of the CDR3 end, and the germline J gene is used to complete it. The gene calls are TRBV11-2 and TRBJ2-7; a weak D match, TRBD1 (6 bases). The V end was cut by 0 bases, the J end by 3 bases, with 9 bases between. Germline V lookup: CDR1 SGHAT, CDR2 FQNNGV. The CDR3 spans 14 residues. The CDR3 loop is CASSLDRGVYEQYF. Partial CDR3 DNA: TGTGCCAGCAGCTTAGACAGGGGAGTCTACGAG.

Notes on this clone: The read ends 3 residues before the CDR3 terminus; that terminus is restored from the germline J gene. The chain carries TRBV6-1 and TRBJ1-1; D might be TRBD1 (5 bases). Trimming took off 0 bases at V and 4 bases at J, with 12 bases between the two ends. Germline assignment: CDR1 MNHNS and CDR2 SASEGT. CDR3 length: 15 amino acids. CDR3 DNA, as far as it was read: TGTGCCAGCAGTGAAGCGCCGGGGGGGGTCACTGAA. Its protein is CASSEAPGGVTE. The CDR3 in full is CASSEAPGGVTEAFF.

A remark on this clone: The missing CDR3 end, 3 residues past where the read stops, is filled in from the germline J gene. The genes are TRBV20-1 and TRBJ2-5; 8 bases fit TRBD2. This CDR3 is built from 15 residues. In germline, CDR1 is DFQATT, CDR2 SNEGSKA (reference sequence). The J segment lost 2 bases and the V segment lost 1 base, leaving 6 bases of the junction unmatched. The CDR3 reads CSARVGAGAQETQYF. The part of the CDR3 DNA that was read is TGCAGTGCTAGAGTGGGAGCGGGGGCTCAAGAGACC.

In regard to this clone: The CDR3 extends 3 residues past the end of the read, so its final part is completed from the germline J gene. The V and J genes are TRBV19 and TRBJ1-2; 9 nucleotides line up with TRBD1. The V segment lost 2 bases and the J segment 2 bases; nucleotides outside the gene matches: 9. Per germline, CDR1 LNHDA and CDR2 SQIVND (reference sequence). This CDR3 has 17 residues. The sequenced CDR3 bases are TGTGCCAGTAGTATACCCTGGGGACAGGGCTCCAACTATGGC. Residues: CASSIPWGQGSNYG. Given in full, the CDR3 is CASSIPWGQGSNYGYTF. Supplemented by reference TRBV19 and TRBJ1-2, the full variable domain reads DGGITQSPKYLFRKEGQNVTLSCEQNLNHDAMYWYRQDPGQGLRLIYYSQIVNDFQKGDIAEGYSVSREKKESFPLTVTSAQKNPTAFYLCASSIPWGQGSNYGYTFGSGTRLTVV.

The CDR3 region is CASSPTGRYGYTF. The part of the CDR3 DNA that was read is TGTGCCAGCAGCCCTACAGGGCGCTATGGC. The J gene is TRBJ1-2, the V gene TRBV7-9, with D maybe TRBD1 (6 bases). The read terminates 3 residues ahead of where the CDR3 ends, so the germline J gene completes it. The length of the CDR3 is 13 residues. The germline V and J ends were trimmed by 5 bases and 4 bases, with 11 bases remaining between them. The V gene's germline CDR1 is SEHNR and CDR2 FQNEAQ (reference sequence).

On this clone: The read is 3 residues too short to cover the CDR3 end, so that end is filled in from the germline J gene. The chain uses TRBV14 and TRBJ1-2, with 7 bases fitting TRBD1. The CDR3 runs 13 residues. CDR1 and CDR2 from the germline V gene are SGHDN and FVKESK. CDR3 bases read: TGTGCCAGCAGCCAGGGGGACAGCCCCCAG. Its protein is CASSQGDSPQ. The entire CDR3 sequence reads CASSQGDSPQYTF.

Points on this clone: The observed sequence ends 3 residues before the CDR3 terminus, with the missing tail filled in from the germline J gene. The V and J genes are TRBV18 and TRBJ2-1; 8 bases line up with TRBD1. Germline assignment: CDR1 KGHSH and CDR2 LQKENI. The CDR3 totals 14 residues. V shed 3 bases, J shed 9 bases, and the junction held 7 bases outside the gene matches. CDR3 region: CASSPKQGGGEQFF. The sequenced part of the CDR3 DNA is TGTGCCAGCTCACCCAAACAGGGGGGTGGTGAG.

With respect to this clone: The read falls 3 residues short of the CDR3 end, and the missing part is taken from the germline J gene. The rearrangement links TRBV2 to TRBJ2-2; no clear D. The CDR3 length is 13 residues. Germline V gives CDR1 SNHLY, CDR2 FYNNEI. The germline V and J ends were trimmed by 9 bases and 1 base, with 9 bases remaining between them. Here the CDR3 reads CASAELNTGELFF. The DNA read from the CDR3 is TGTGCCAGTGCAGAGTTGAACACCGGGGAG.

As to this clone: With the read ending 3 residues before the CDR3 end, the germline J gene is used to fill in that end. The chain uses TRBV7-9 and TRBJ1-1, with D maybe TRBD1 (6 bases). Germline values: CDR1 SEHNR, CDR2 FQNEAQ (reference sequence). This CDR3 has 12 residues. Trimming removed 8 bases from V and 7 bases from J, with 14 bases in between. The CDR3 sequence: CASGITDSEAFF. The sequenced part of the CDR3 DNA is TGTGCCAGCGGCATTACGGACAGTGAA.

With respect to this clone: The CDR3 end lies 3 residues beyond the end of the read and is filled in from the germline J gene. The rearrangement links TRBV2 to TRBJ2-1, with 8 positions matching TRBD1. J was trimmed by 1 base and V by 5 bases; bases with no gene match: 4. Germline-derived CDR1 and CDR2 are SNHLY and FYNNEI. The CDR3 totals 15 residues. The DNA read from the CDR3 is TGTGCCAGCAGTTCCGACAGGGGTTCCTACAATGAG. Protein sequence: CASSSDRGSYNE. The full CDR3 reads CASSSDRGSYNEQFF.